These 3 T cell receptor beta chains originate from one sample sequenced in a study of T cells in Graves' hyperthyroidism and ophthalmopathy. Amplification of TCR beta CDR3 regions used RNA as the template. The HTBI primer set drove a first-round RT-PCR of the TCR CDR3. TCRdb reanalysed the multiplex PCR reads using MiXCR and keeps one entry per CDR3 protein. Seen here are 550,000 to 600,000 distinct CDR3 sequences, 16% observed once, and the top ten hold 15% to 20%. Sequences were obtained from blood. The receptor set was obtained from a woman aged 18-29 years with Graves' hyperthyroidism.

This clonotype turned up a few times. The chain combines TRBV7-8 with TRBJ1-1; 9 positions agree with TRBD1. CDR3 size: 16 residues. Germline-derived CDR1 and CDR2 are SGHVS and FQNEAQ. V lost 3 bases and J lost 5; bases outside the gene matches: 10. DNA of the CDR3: TGTGCCAGCAGCTTCGGGACAGGGAGTATGAGTACTGAAGCTTTCTTT. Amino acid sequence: CASSFGTGSMSTEAFF.

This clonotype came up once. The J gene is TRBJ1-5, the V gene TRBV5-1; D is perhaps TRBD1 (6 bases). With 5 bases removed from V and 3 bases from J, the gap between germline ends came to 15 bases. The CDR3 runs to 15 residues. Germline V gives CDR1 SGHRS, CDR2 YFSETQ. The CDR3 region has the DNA TGCGCCAGCAGTCCGGGGGCAAGGGACAATCAGCCCCAGCATTTT. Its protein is CASSPGARDNQPQHF.

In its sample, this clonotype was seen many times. The CDR3 DNA is TGCAGTGCTAGAGCCGCAACTAATGAAAAACTGTTTTTT. This gives the protein CSARAATNEKLFF. V usage is TRBV20-1 and J usage is TRBJ1-4; no reliable D call. CDR1 is DFQATT, CDR2 SNEGSKA, per germline (reference sequence). This CDR3 comprises 13 residues. Trimming took off 1 base at V and 0 bases at J, with 3 bases between the two ends.